These 30 T cell receptor beta chains share one sample of origin, sequenced in a study of beta chain features in type 1 diabetes. The sequenced template was cDNA made from the entire isolated RNA. Assay used: immunoSEQ multiplex PCR; TCRdb lists only in-frame clones, some missing. The sample contains under 250,000 clones, 14% of which appear only once. Sequencing used naive CD4+ T cells from blood. The receptors here all came from a middle-aged woman in good health.

The chain combines TRBV6-6 with TRBJ2-3; TRBD2 is a possible D gene (5 bases). V was pared by 2 bases and J by 0 bases, with 6 bases between. CDR1 is MNHNY and CDR2 is SVGAGI in the germline V gene (reference sequence). CDR3 length equals 14 residues. The CDR3 DNA follows: TGTGCCAGCAGTTACCGGACTAGCACAGATACGCAGTATTTT. Residues: CASSYRTSTDTQYF.

The chain links TRBV6-5 to TRBJ2-1, with D hard to call. Per the germline V gene, CDR1 is MNHEY and CDR2 is SVGAGI. The CDR3 has 13 amino acids. The V end was cut by 11 bases, the J end by 6 bases, with 17 bases between. In DNA form, the CDR3 reads TGTGCCTGTGGGCAGCAGGAAAGCAATGAGCAGTTCTTC. Protein: CACGQQESNEQFF.

The chain uses TRBV11-2 and TRBJ2-1, with no clear D. This CDR3 spans 14 amino acids. V was cut by 2 bases and J by 6 bases, with 11 bases left in between. The germline V gene encodes CDR1 SGHAT and CDR2 FQNNGV. DNA for the CDR3: TGTGCCAGCAGCTTATCACTACCCAGCAATGAGCAGTTCTTC. Amino acids: CASSLSLPSNEQFF.

This clone was counted a few times. The chain uses TRBV21-1 and TRBJ1-1; the D call in the table, TRBD1, was not verified against the DNA. TRBV21-1 is assigned pseudogene status. The CDR3 spans 15 residues. CDR3: CASSMPTGEDTEAFF. CDR3 in DNA: TGTGCCAGCAGCATGCCGACAGGGGAGGACACTGAAGCTTTCTTT.

The chain is built from TRBV7-2 and TRBJ2-7, with D perhaps TRBD2 (5 bases). Germline CDR1 SGHTA, CDR2 FQGNSA. With 6 bases removed from V and 0 bases from J, the gap between germline ends came to 15 bases. The CDR3 contains 15 residues. CDR3 DNA: TGTGCCAGCAGTCCCCGGGCCGGGGACTCCTACGAGCAGTACTTC. This translates into CASSPRAGDSYEQYF.

This rearrangement joins TRBV19 to TRBJ1-5, with D possibly matching TRBD1 (5 bases). Trimming took 8 bases from V and 0 from J, leaving 17 bases between them. This CDR3 contains 16 residues. Looked up from germline, CDR1 is LNHDA and CDR2 is SQIVND (reference sequence). CDR3 bases: TGTGCCAGTGGGGGGGGGTTGACAAATAGCAATCAGCCCCAGCATTTT. Residues: CASGGGLTNSNQPQHF.

This chain uses TRBV6-5 with TRBJ2-7; a possible D gene is TRBD2 (6 bases). Trimming cost V 2 bases and J 3 bases, with 14 bases left between them. The CDR3 consists of 15 residues. Looked up from germline, CDR1 is MNHEY and CDR2 is SVGAGI. This chain's CDR3 is CASSYGSGTYYEQYF. The DNA of the CDR3 is TGTGCCAGCAGTTACGGGTCGGGGACTTACTACGAGCAGTACTTC.

The rearrangement joins TRBV18 to TRBJ2-7; 7 bases map to TRBD1. The CDR3 runs 15 residues. Germline lookup yields CDR1 KGHSH and CDR2 LQKENI. V was clipped by 3 bases and J by 3 bases; unmatched bases: 8. In DNA, the CDR3 is TGTGCCAGCTCACCGGCCACAGGGGCGGGCTACGAGCAGTACTTC. It yields the protein CASSPATGAGYEQYF.

This clone was seen a few times. J is TRBJ1-1 and V is TRBV5-1; 11 nucleotides align to TRBD1. Germline values: CDR1 SGHRS, CDR2 YFSETQ. The CDR3 is made up of 16 amino acids. The junction had 8 bases not matched to a gene; V was cut back by 1 base and J by 6 bases. The CDR3 sequence: CASSLIIRDRGAEAFF. In nucleotides, the CDR3 is TGCGCCAGCAGCTTGATTATTCGGGACAGGGGGGCTGAAGCTTTCTTT.

This sequence joins TRBV2 and TRBJ2-5; D is undetermined. CDR1 SNHLY and CDR2 FYNNEI come from the germline V gene. The CDR3 is 14 amino acids. Trimming shortened V by 4 bases and J by 4 bases, and 13 bases separated the two germline ends. The CDR3 reads CASSVYSSRETQYF. In DNA, the CDR3 is TGTGCCAGCAGTGTTTACTCTAGTCGAGAGACCCAGTACTTC.

The chain couples TRBV25-1 to TRBJ1-1; 7 nucleotides match TRBD1. V shed 3 bases, J shed 6 bases, and the junction held 16 bases outside the gene matches. The CDR3 totals 17 residues. The germline CDR1 and CDR2 sequences are MGHDK and SYGVNS. CDR3 sequence reads: CASSDSKRGLSSAEAFF. CDR3 nucleotide sequence: TGTGCCAGCAGTGATTCAAAGAGGGGGCTGTCCTCTGCTGAAGCTTTCTTT.

The gene calls are TRBV28 and TRBJ1-2; TRBD1 agrees at 7 bases. V lost 7 bases, J lost 6 bases, and 8 bases stayed unmatched. Germline CDR1 and CDR2: MDHEN and SYDVKM. This CDR3 is built from 13 residues. Here the CDR3 DNA reads TGTGCCAGCACTCTGACAGGGAGGAATGGCTACACCTTC. Encoded protein: CASTLTGRNGYTF.

This clone was seen a handful of times. The V gene is TRBV7-9, the J gene TRBJ1-2; 7 bases line up with TRBD1. This CDR3 is 14 amino acids long. Losses at the gene ends were 6 bases for V and 5 bases for J; bases not matched to a gene: 9. Germline V gene data show CDR1 as SEHNR and CDR2 as FQNEAQ (reference sequence). The CDR3 loop reads CASRSDRVWYGYTF. CDR3 nucleotide sequence: TGTGCCAGCAGATCTGACAGGGTTTGGTATGGCTACACCTTC.

The chain couples TRBV5-1 to TRBJ1-6, with TRBD1 identical over 7 bases. CDR1 and CDR2 from the germline V gene are SGHRS and YFSETQ. J was trimmed by 4 bases and V by 6 bases; bases with no gene match: 10. CDR3 length: 16 residues. CDR3 in DNA: TGCGCCAGCACCCAGGGCACAGGGGCGTATAATTCACCCCTCCACTTT. Its translation: CASTQGTGAYNSPLHF.

This chain links TRBV19 with TRBJ2-1; 8 nucleotides line up with TRBD1. This CDR3 has 14 amino acids. Trimming cost V 7 bases and J 6 bases; bases outside gene matches: 8. Germline CDR1 is LNHDA and CDR2 is SQIVND (reference sequence). The CDR3 spells CASKTQGARNEQFF. The CDR3 DNA reads as TGTGCCAGTAAAACGCAGGGGGCCCGCAATGAGCAGTTCTTC.

This clone appeared a few times. This chain uses TRBV5-1 with TRBJ2-3, with D tentatively TRBD1 (5 bases). The CDR3 loop spans 15 amino acids. Germline V gene data show CDR1 as SGHRS and CDR2 as YFSETQ. V gave up 2 bases and J gave up 0 bases, with 10 bases separating them. The chain's CDR3 is CASSFGHTSTDTQYF. The CDR3 DNA sequence: TGCGCCAGCAGCTTCGGACATACAAGCACAGATACGCAGTATTTT.

There are a few counts of this clone. V is TRBV9 and J is TRBJ1-1, with 7 bases matching TRBD1. CDR3 size: 16 residues. Germline loops: CDR1 SGDLS, CDR2 YYNGEE. V trimming: 2 bases; J trimming: 6 bases; junction bases outside the gene matches: 13. Written as DNA, the CDR3 is TGTGCCAGCAGCGTGGGTGGGGCAGGGGGATTCGCTGAAGCTTTCTTT. Its protein is CASSVGGAGGFAEAFF.

The chain employs TRBV5-1 and TRBJ1-6, with TRBD1 identical over 12 bases. The CDR3 runs 18 residues. CDR1 is SGHRS, CDR2 YFSETQ, per germline. Unmatched junction bases numbered 11, after V lost 4 bases and J lost 6 bases. CDR3 sequence reads: CASSGGTGTGGINSPLHF. The CDR3, as DNA: TGCGCCAGCAGCGGGGGGACCGGGACAGGGGGCATTAATTCACCCCTCCACTTT.

The V and J genes are TRBV5-6 and TRBJ2-7; D perhaps matches TRBD2 (5 bases). Trimming took off 1 base at V and 9 bases at J, with 23 bases between the two ends. Per germline, CDR1 SGHDT and CDR2 YYEEEE. The CDR3 sequence is 16 residues long. CDR3 nucleotides: TGTGCCAGCAGCTTGATGCAACTAGACTTGCTGGCGCGGCAGTACTTC. It translates to CASSLMQLDLLARQYF.

In DNA, the CDR3 is TGCGCCAGCAGCTTGGCGGGGATGAACACTGAAGCTTTCTTT. It codes for CASSLAGMNTEAFF. The chain is built from TRBV5-1 and TRBJ1-1; D gene unclear. Trimming took off 0 bases at V and 0 bases at J, with 6 bases between the two ends. The CDR3 totals 14 residues. Germline CDR1 and CDR2: SGHRS and YFSETQ.

This clone has just a few counts. The chain joins TRBV28 to TRBJ1-1, with TRBD1 as a possible D gene (5 bases). Trimming removed 7 bases from V and 3 bases from J, with 9 bases in between. CDR1 and CDR2 (germline): MDHEN, SYDVKM. The CDR3 length is 12 residues. CDR3 in amino acids: CASTYRYTEAFF. CDR3 sequence (DNA): TGTGCCAGCACCTACAGGTACACTGAAGCTTTCTTT. Variable domain in full (rest from reference TRBV28 and TRBJ1-1): DVKVTQSSRYLVKRTGEKVFLECVQDMDHENMFWYRQDPGLGLRLIYFSYDVKMKEKGDIPEGYSVSREKKERFSLILESASTNQTSMYLCASTYRYTEAFFGQGTRLTVV.

The chain recombines TRBV6-5 with TRBJ2-5, with TRBD1 matching over 10 bases. This CDR3 is built from 15 residues. The V segment lost 8 bases and the J segment 1 base; nucleotides outside the gene matches: 7. The germline V gene has CDR1 MNHEY and CDR2 SVGAGI. CDR3 protein: CASRFRTGGQETQYF. CDR3 sequence (DNA): TGTGCCAGCCGTTTCCGGACAGGGGGCCAAGAGACCCAGTACTTC.

This clone occurred a few times. The chain has TRBV5-4 and TRBJ1-4, with TRBD1 as a possible D gene (5 bases). This CDR3 has 15 amino acids. Germline CDR1 SGHNT, CDR2 YYREEE (reference sequence). V lost 1 base, J lost 5 bases, and 12 bases lay in between. CDR3 sequence (DNA): TGTGCCAGCAGCTTGCCAGGGTCGGCGAATGAAAAACTGTTTTTT. This encodes CASSLPGSANEKLFF.

A few counts support this clone. This chain uses TRBV9 with TRBJ2-7, with TRBD2 matching 10 bases. Trimming cost V 0 bases and J 1 base; bases outside gene matches: 4. CDR1 and CDR2 from the germline V gene are SGDLS and YYNGEE. The CDR3 runs 16 residues. CDR3 DNA: TGTGCCAGCAGCGTAGCAACTAGCGGGGAGTCCTACGAGCAGTACTTC. Its protein is CASSVATSGESYEQYF.

The CDR3 nucleotides read TGTGCCAGCAGCCACCTACTAGCGGGGGGCCGTGTGAGCACAGATACGCAGTATTTT. The encoded protein is CASSHLLAGGRVSTDTQYF. The V gene is TRBV5-4, the J gene TRBJ2-3, with 12 bases aligning to TRBD2. The CDR3 consists of 19 residues. With 4 bases clipped from V and 0 bases from J, the junction kept 12 bases outside the gene matches. CDR1 and CDR2 (germline): SGHNT, YYREEE (reference sequence).

This sequence joins TRBV21-1 and TRBJ2-6; the table's D call of TRBD1 was not tested on the DNA. TRBV21-1 is a listed pseudogene. The CDR3 loop spans 17 amino acids. The CDR3 DNA reads TGTGCCAGCGATCCATCTTCCAGGTCCTCTGGGGCCAACGTCCTGACTTTC. Its protein product is CASDPSSRSSGANVLTF.

The CDR3 loop reads CASSLIRTSGGTNNEQFF. CDR3 nucleotides: TGTGCCAGCAGCCTCATACGGACTAGCGGGGGGACTAACAATGAGCAGTTCTTC. V gene TRBV11-2 combines with J gene TRBJ2-1; 14 bases are shared with TRBD2. Trimming removed 5 bases from V and 5 bases from J; junction bases left unmatched: 11. Germline loops: CDR1 SGHAT, CDR2 FQNNGV. This CDR3 has 18 residues.

The chain employs TRBV5-1 and TRBJ2-6; tentatively, D is TRBD1 (6 bases). The CDR3 consists of 15 residues. Germline assignment: CDR1 SGHRS and CDR2 YFSETQ. V was clipped by 0 bases and J by 3 bases, with 7 bases between them. The CDR3 bases are TGCGCCAGCAGCTTGGCGGACAGTGGGGCCAACGTCCTGACTTTC. It yields the protein CASSLADSGANVLTF.

This chain links TRBV5-5 with TRBJ2-3; D uncertain. Germline values: CDR1 SGHKS, CDR2 YYEKEE (reference sequence). The length of the CDR3 is 13 residues. V lost 3 bases and J lost 0, with 5 bases in between. The CDR3 loop is CASSSPSTDTQYF. CDR3 DNA sequence: TGTGCCAGCAGCTCCCCAAGCACAGATACGCAGTATTTT.

The chain joins TRBV19 to TRBJ1-1; D is uncertain. Germline loops: CDR1 LNHDA, CDR2 SQIVND (reference sequence). This CDR3 spans 14 amino acids. V was trimmed by 5 bases and J by 1 base, leaving 11 bases between them. The CDR3 DNA sequence: TGTGCCAGTAGTGCACATATTGGGAACACTGAAGCTTTCTTT. It encodes CASSAHIGNTEAFF.